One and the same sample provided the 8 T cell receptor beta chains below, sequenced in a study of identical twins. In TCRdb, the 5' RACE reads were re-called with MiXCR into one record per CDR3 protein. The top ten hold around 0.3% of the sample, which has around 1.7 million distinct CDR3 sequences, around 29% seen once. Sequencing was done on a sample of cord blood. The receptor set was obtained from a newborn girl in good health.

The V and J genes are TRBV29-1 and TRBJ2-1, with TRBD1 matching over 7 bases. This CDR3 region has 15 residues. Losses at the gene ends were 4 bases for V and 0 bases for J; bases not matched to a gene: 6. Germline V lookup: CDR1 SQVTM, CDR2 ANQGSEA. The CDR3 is CSVGRDSPSYNEQFF. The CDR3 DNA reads TGCAGCGTTGGCCGGGACAGCCCCTCCTACAATGAGCAGTTCTTC.

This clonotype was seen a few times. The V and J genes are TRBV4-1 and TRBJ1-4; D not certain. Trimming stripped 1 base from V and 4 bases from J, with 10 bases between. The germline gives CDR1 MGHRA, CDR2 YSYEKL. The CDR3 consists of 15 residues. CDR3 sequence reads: CASSQGGRFNEKLFF. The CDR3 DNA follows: TGCGCCAGCAGCCAAGGCGGCCGTTTTAATGAAAAACTGTTTTTT.

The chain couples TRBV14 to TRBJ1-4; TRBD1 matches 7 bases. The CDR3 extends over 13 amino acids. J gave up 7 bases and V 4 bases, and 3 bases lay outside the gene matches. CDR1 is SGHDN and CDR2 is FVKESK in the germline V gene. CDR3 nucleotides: TGTGCCAGCAGCCCCAACAGGGGTGAAAAACTGTTTTTT. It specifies CASSPNRGEKLFF.

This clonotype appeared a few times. The CDR3 reads CASSDVRGNTEAFF. The CDR3 DNA is TGTGCCAGCAGTGATGTTCGAGGAAACACTGAAGCTTTCTTT. The rearrangement links TRBV25-1 to TRBJ1-1; D is undetermined. V was cut by 3 bases and J by 2 bases, with 10 bases left in between. Germline assignment: CDR1 MGHDK and CDR2 SYGVNS. The CDR3 has 14 residues.

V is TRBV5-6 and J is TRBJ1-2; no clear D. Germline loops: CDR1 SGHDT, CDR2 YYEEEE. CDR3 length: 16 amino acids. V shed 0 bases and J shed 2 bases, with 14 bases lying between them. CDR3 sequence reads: CASSLVGYSPNYGYTF. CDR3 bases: TGTGCCAGCAGCTTGGTAGGATACAGTCCCAACTATGGCTACACCTTC.

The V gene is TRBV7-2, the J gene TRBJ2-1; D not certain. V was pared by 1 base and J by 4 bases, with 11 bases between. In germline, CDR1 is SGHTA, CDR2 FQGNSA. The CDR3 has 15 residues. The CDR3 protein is CASSLGPDGYNEQFF. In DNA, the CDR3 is TGTGCCAGCAGCTTAGGACCGGACGGATACAATGAGCAGTTCTTC.

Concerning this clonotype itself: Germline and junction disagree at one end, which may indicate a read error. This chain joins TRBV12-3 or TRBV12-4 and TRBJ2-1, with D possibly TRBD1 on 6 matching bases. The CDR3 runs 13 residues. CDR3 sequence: CASSLGWDNGQFF. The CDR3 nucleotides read TGTGCCAGCAGTTTAGGTTGGGACAATGGGCAGTTCTTC.

This CDR3 is CASCRLSSYEQYF. CDR3 DNA sequence: TGTGCCAGCTGTCGTCTTAGCTCCTACGAGCAGTACTTC. The rearrangement links TRBV7-2 to TRBJ2-7; D gene unclear. The CDR3 length is 13 residues. Germline values: CDR1 SGHTA, CDR2 FQGNSA. With 8 bases removed from V and 0 bases from J, the gap between germline ends came to 11 bases.